The 26 T cell receptor beta chains presented below share a single source sample, sequenced in a study of cytomegalovirus exposure and HLA in healthy donors. 60 Vbeta and 13 Jbeta primers were used in PCR. Some clones are missing from TCRdb's copy, which holds only in-frame ones; the method was immunoSEQ multiplex PCR. The profile shows 80,000 or so clones, around 75% of them singletons. The source material was PBMCs. The receptors stem from a woman between 40 and 50 years old in good health and CMV-seronegative.

This clone was counted only a few times. J is TRBJ2-1 and V is TRBV5-5; D possibly corresponds to TRBD1 (6 bases). CDR3 size: 15 residues. The V end lost 3 bases, the J end lost 4 bases, and 14 bases lay between the germline ends. The germline gives CDR1 SGHKS, CDR2 YYEKEE (reference sequence). The CDR3 reads CASSSPQQGYNEQFF. The CDR3 DNA reads as TGTGCCAGCAGCTCACCACAACAGGGTTACAATGAGCAGTTCTTC.

The chain has TRBV7-2 and TRBJ2-7, with D tentatively TRBD1 (7 bases). The CDR3 loop spans 13 amino acids. The V end was cut by 5 bases, the J end by 5 bases, with 13 bases between. Germline loops: CDR1 SGHTA, CDR2 FQGNSA. The CDR3 DNA follows: TGTGCCAGCAGCCCCCAGGGGGGTGACGAGCAGTACTTC. Its translation: CASSPQGGDEQYF.

On this clone itself: A read error may account for a junction end that differs from germline. The chain joins TRBV7-7 to TRBJ2-3, with 8 bases that match TRBD1. The germline CDR1 and CDR2 sequences are SSHAT and FNYEAQ (reference sequence). There are 15 residues in the CDR3. DNA of the CDR3: TGTGCTAGCAGCTTAGGACAGGGCCACACAGATACGCAGTATTTT. Protein product: CASSLGQGHTDTQYF.

This clone came up a few times. This rearrangement joins TRBV29-1 to TRBJ1-2, with TRBD1 matching 9 bases. CDR1 SQVTM and CDR2 ANQGSEA come from the germline V gene. The CDR3 runs to 14 residues. The V gene end was trimmed by 1 base and the J gene end by 4 bases; junction bases not matched to a gene: 4. The CDR3 spells CSVEGTGGSYGYTF. The CDR3 region has the DNA TGCAGCGTTGAAGGTACAGGGGGCAGCTATGGCTACACCTTC.

This clone has just a few counts. This chain uses TRBV28 with TRBJ1-1, with a weak D call TRBD1 (6 bases). V shed 3 bases and J shed 1 base, with 12 bases lying between them. Germline-derived CDR1 and CDR2 are MDHEN and SYDVKM. The length of the CDR3 is 15 residues. This chain's CDR3 is CASSFHRVTNTEAFF. CDR3 bases: TGTGCCAGCAGTTTCCACAGGGTTACGAACACTGAAGCTTTCTTT.

The chain combines TRBV9 with TRBJ1-2; D might be TRBD1 (5 bases). CDR1 and CDR2 (germline): SGDLS, YYNGEE. The V end lost 0 bases, the J end lost 5 bases, and 14 bases lay between the germline ends. This CDR3 has 15 amino acids. The CDR3 nucleotides are TGTGCCAGCAGCGTAGCATCCGGGCAGGGTTATGGCTACACCTTC. As protein: CASSVASGQGYGYTF.

This chain uses TRBV11-2 with TRBJ2-3; D is possibly TRBD2 (7 bases). This CDR3 has 15 residues. Germline V gene lookup returns CDR1 SGHAT and CDR2 FQNNGV. V lost 3 bases and J lost 4, with 14 bases in between. The CDR3 DNA follows: TGTGCCAGCAGCTTGAGGGGGGGGGCCGCAGATACGCAGTATTTT. This encodes CASSLRGGAADTQYF.

The chain has TRBV19 and TRBJ1-5, with 8 bases matching TRBD1. Trimming cost V 5 bases and J 0 bases; bases outside gene matches: 12. Germline V gene data show CDR1 as LNHDA and CDR2 as SQIVND (reference sequence). This CDR3 contains 18 residues. CDR3 in DNA: TGTGCCAGTAGTCCACAGGGGGTAATCCCATATAGCAATCAGCCCCAGCATTTT. Translation gives CASSPQGVIPYSNQPQHF.

This sequence joins TRBV19 and TRBJ1-1; 7 bases map to TRBD1. V was clipped by 1 base and J by 3 bases; unmatched bases: 11. The CDR3 covers 17 residues. Looked up from germline, CDR1 is LNHDA and CDR2 is SQIVND (reference sequence). CDR3 sequence: CASSIVPIGQVDTEAFF. DNA of the CDR3: TGTGCCAGTAGTATAGTACCCATTGGACAGGTTGACACTGAAGCTTTCTTT.

The genes are TRBV28 and TRBJ2-7; D unclear. Trimming removed 1 base from V and 2 bases from J, with 3 bases in between. This CDR3 contains 12 residues. CDR1 is MDHEN, CDR2 SYDVKM, per germline. The CDR3: CASSLYTYEQYF. Written as DNA, the CDR3 is TGTGCCAGCAGTTTATACACCTACGAGCAGTACTTC.

V usage is TRBV18 and J usage is TRBJ1-2; 7 bases line up with TRBD1. Germline V lookup: CDR1 KGHSH, CDR2 LQKENI. The V gene end was trimmed by 3 bases and the J gene end by 5 bases; junction bases not matched to a gene: 6. This CDR3 comprises 14 residues. The CDR3 region is CASSPRTGQYGYTF. The DNA of the CDR3 is TGTGCCAGCTCACCTAGGACAGGACAGTATGGCTACACCTTC. The entire variable domain, with the rest obtained from reference TRBV18 and TRBJ1-2, is as follows: NAGVMQNPRHLVRRRGQEARLRCSPMKGHSHVYWYRQLPEEGLKFMVYLQKENIIDESGMPKERFSAEFPKEGPSILRIQQVVRGDSAAYFCASSPRTGQYGYTFGSGTRLTVV.

The chain joins TRBV6-1 to TRBJ1-2; 10 positions match TRBD1. Germline assignment: CDR1 MNHNS and CDR2 SASEGT. V lost 6 bases and J lost 5; bases outside the gene matches: 3. This CDR3 has 13 residues. CDR3 region: CASRGTGVYGYTF. In DNA form, the CDR3 reads TGTGCCAGCAGGGGGACAGGGGTTTATGGCTACACCTTC.

The J gene is TRBJ2-7, the V gene TRBV7-9, with 7 bases matching TRBD2. The CDR3 has 15 amino acids. V gave up 5 bases and J gave up 1 base; unmatched junction bases: 8. Germline CDR1 is SEHNR and CDR2 is FQNEAQ (reference sequence). CDR3 amino acids: CASSPLGGRSYEQYF. In DNA, the CDR3 is TGTGCCAGCAGCCCTTTGGGCGGGAGATCCTACGAGCAGTACTTC.

This clone was seen a single time. The chain combines TRBV9 with TRBJ1-2; tentatively, D is TRBD1 (5 bases). The CDR3 totals 18 residues. Germline values: CDR1 SGDLS, CDR2 YYNGEE. Trimming left V 5 bases short and J 6 bases short, with 29 bases between. The CDR3 loop is CASSSSFRQMGFGHGYTF. The CDR3 coding sequence is TGTGCCAGCAGTTCATCCTTCCGACAGATGGGGTTCGGACATGGCTACACCTTC.

The chain joins TRBV18 to TRBJ2-6, with 8 bases lining up with TRBD1. The junction had 8 bases not matched to a gene; V was cut back by 5 bases and J by 2 bases. The CDR3 loop spans 17 amino acids. Per germline, CDR1 KGHSH and CDR2 LQKENI. This chain's CDR3 is CASSTPDRVPGANVLTF. The CDR3 bases are TGTGCCAGCTCAACTCCGGACAGGGTCCCTGGGGCCAACGTCCTGACTTTC.

This clone came up a few times. This rearrangement joins TRBV19 to TRBJ1-4; weak D call: TRBD1 (6 bases). The CDR3 is 18 amino acids. CDR1 is LNHDA and CDR2 is SQIVND in the germline V gene (reference sequence). V gave up 10 bases and J gave up 4 bases, with 28 bases separating them. The CDR3: CATSPHQGIIGVNEKLFF. CDR3 in DNA: TGTGCCACCTCGCCGCACCAGGGGATCATCGGGGTTAATGAAAAACTGTTTTTT.

This chain uses TRBV19 with TRBJ2-3; perhaps TRBD2 as D (6 bases). CDR1 is LNHDA, CDR2 SQIVND, per germline (reference sequence). V was pared by 3 bases and J by 4 bases, with 20 bases between. The CDR3 is 17 amino acids. CDR3 bases: TGTGCCAGTAGTATTCGCCGGGAGTGGCTAGTAGCAGATACGCAGTATTTT. It is translated as CASSIRREWLVADTQYF. The entire variable domain, with the rest obtained from reference TRBV19 and TRBJ2-3, is as follows: DGGITQSPKYLFRKEGQNVTLSCEQNLNHDAMYWYRQDPGQGLRLIYYSQIVNDFQKGDIAEGYSVSREKKESFPLTVTSAQKNPTAFYLCASSIRREWLVADTQYFGPGTRLTVL.

This clone was detected only a few times. The J gene is TRBJ1-1, the V gene TRBV4-3, with D possibly being TRBD1 (5 bases). The CDR3 covers 13 residues. V lost 4 bases to trimming and J lost 3 bases, with 9 bases between them. The germline gives CDR1 LGHNA, CDR2 YSLEER. CDR3: CASSRARDTEAFF. The CDR3 nucleotides read TGCGCCAGCAGCCGGGCCAGGGACACTGAAGCTTTCTTT.

This chain joins TRBV2 and TRBJ1-2, with D maybe TRBD1 (6 bases). Germline assignment: CDR1 SNHLY and CDR2 FYNNEI. CDR3 length: 17 amino acids. The V end lost 2 bases, the J end lost 0 bases, and 16 bases lay between the germline ends. The CDR3 loop reads CASSEIMWTASNYGYTF. The CDR3 nucleotides are TGTGCCAGCAGTGAAATAATGTGGACAGCCTCTAACTATGGCTACACCTTC.

The gene calls are TRBV7-2 and TRBJ1-1; possible D gene TRBD1, 6 bases. The germline V gene has CDR1 SGHTA and CDR2 FQGNSA. CDR3 length equals 16 residues. V was pared by 5 bases and J by 4 bases, with 20 bases between. The CDR3 DNA follows: TGTGCCAGCAGCGTAGACACAGGGAGGGCTGGCACTGAAGCTTTCTTT. Translated: CASSVDTGRAGTEAFF. Full variable domain (remainder filled in from reference TRBV7-2 and TRBJ1-1): GAGVSQSPSNKVTEKGKDVELRCDPISGHTALYWYRQSLGQGLEFLIYFQGNSAPDKSGLPSDRFSAERTGGSVSTLTIQRTQQEDSAVYLCASSVDTGRAGTEAFFGQGTRLTVV.

This sequence joins TRBV6-1 and TRBJ2-2; 7 bases map to TRBD2. J gave up 5 bases and V 7 bases, and 10 bases lay outside the gene matches. This CDR3 contains 15 residues. CDR1 and CDR2 (germline): MNHNS, SASEGT. DNA for the CDR3: TGTGCCAGCACCCTAGCGCCCGGGAGGACCGGGGAGCTGTTTTTT. Translating it yields CASTLAPGRTGELFF.

The gene calls are TRBV6-5 and TRBJ1-1; 12 positions match TRBD1. Per the germline V gene, CDR1 is MNHEY and CDR2 is SVGAGI. Trimming removed 4 bases from V and 3 bases from J; junction bases left unmatched: 6. This CDR3 region has 16 residues. The CDR3 nucleotides are TGTGCCAGCAGTTCCGGGACAGGGGGCCCGGACACTGAAGCTTTCTTT. Its protein is CASSSGTGGPDTEAFF.

The chain uses TRBV7-2 and TRBJ1-2, with D unresolved. The V and J ends lost 4 bases and 8 bases respectively, with 11 bases between them. CDR1 and CDR2 from the germline V gene are SGHTA and FQGNSA. CDR3 length: 12 residues. CDR3 coding DNA: TGTGCCAGCAGCTCGTACAGAAGCGGCTACACCTTC. Amino acid sequence: CASSSYRSGYTF.

V gene TRBV5-1 combines with J gene TRBJ2-5; 7 bases map to TRBD2. This CDR3 has 15 amino acids. CDR1 SGHRS and CDR2 YFSETQ come from the germline V gene. V dropped 6 bases and J dropped 4; count of bases not matched to a gene: 12. CDR3 sequence: CASTAIRGGGETQYF. CDR3 DNA: TGCGCCAGCACCGCCATCCGTGGGGGGGGAGAGACCCAGTACTTC.

The chain employs TRBV5-5 and TRBJ1-2; perhaps TRBD1 as D (6 bases). V shed 4 bases and J shed 6 bases, with 19 bases lying between them. This CDR3 comprises 15 residues. Germline loops: CDR1 SGHKS, CDR2 YYEKEE (reference sequence). The DNA for the CDR3 is TGTGCCAGCAGCCCCAATGTAGGGGGATCGAATGGCTACACCTTC. Translation gives CASSPNVGGSNGYTF.

The chain is built from TRBV7-2 and TRBJ2-1; 8 nucleotides match TRBD2. The CDR3 extends over 16 amino acids. J was trimmed by 7 bases and V by 4 bases; bases with no gene match: 12. Germline CDR1 SGHTA, CDR2 FQGNSA. CDR3 nucleotide sequence: TGTGCCAGCAGCTCCCGACTAGCGCGGGGGAGGAATGAGCAGTTCTTC. Amino acids: CASSSRLARGRNEQFF.